The 27 T cell receptor beta chains below all came from one sample that was sequenced in a study of T cell responses to AZD1222 COVID-19 vaccine (dated by TCRdb to about 2021). To prepare the library, the immunoSEQ multiplex PCR assay was applied. TCRdb limited this immuneACCESS table to in-frame rearrangements with V and J called. A share of clones is missing; checked studies link under half to unresolved V genes, and the rest is unexplained. The sample records fewer than 200,000 clones, just under 90% of which are singletons. The ten largest clones take up 5% to 7% of the sample. The time point tag for this specimen amounts to: baseline before first vaccination. The input for sequencing was peripheral blood, taken on day 0 of AZD1222 vaccination. The source of these receptors is an adult in good health.

This clone was recorded once. The V call is TRBV18, the J call TRBJ1-5; D might be TRBD1 (5 bases). The CDR3 sequence is 14 residues long. Trimming stripped 3 bases from V and 7 bases from J, with 13 bases between. Germline V gene lookup returns CDR1 KGHSH and CDR2 LQKENI. The CDR3 sequence is CASSPGTDSQPQHF. CDR3 nucleotide sequence: TGTGCCAGCTCACCCGGGACGGATTCACAGCCCCAGCATTTT.

V gene TRBV5-1 combines with J gene TRBJ2-4, with 7 bases that match TRBD1. In germline, CDR1 is SGHRS, CDR2 YFSETQ. J gave up 7 bases and V 4 bases, and 8 bases lay outside the gene matches. This CDR3 is 14 amino acids long. The CDR3 DNA follows: TGCGCCAGCAGCCCTACGGGGACAGACAACATTCAGTACTTC. Amino acids: CASSPTGTDNIQYF.

The V gene is TRBV18, the J gene TRBJ1-3; D is perhaps TRBD1 (5 bases). V dropped 3 bases and J dropped 4 bases, with 22 bases sitting between them. CDR1 KGHSH and CDR2 LQKENI come from the germline V gene. This CDR3 region has 18 residues. This chain's CDR3 is CASSPSASGGTSGNTIYF. The CDR3 coding sequence is TGTGCCAGCTCACCGTCCGCGTCGGGGGGTACATCCGGAAACACCATATATTTT. The full variable domain, completed using reference TRBV18 and TRBJ1-3, is NAGVMQNPRHLVRRRGQEARLRCSPMKGHSHVYWYRQLPEEGLKFMVYLQKENIIDESGMPKERFSAEFPKEGPSILRIQQVVRGDSAAYFCASSPSASGGTSGNTIYFGEGSWLTVV.

CDR3 loop: CASSIAAANYGYTF. CDR3 bases: TGTGCCAGTAGTATTGCAGCAGCTAACTATGGCTACACCTTC. The chain uses TRBV19 and TRBJ1-2; D unresolved. The CDR3 sequence is 14 residues long. Per germline, CDR1 LNHDA and CDR2 SQIVND (reference sequence). V was pared by 3 bases and J by 0 bases, with 8 bases between.

The chain combines TRBV30 with TRBJ1-1; no definite D call. Per the germline V gene, CDR1 is GTSNPN and CDR2 is SVGIG (reference sequence). The CDR3 length is 14 residues. Deletions cut 2 bases from V and 0 bases from J, with 10 bases between. The CDR3 region is CAWSRGRVNTEAFF. The CDR3 DNA is TGTGCCTGGAGTAGAGGGAGGGTGAACACTGAAGCTTTCTTT.

This chain uses TRBV18 with TRBJ1-2; D possibly corresponds to TRBD1 (6 bases). Germline V gene lookup returns CDR1 KGHSH and CDR2 LQKENI. This CDR3 has 13 residues. Trimming cost V 5 bases and J 4 bases, with 11 bases left between them. The CDR3 sequence is CASSSDSTYGYTF. The CDR3 nucleotides are TGTGCCAGCTCATCGGACAGTACCTATGGCTACACCTTC.

CDR3 in DNA: TGTGCCAGCAGCGCGAAGCCCGGGACAGGGTGGGAGACCCAGTACTTC. This encodes CASSAKPGTGWETQYF. This rearrangement joins TRBV7-9 to TRBJ2-5, with 9 bases aligning to TRBD1. Unmatched junction bases numbered 12, after V lost 5 bases and J lost 5 bases. Germline values: CDR1 SEHNR, CDR2 FQNEAQ (reference sequence). This CDR3 has 16 residues.

The V gene is TRBV5-5, the J gene TRBJ1-1; D uncertain. V lost 6 bases to trimming and J lost 8 bases, with 17 bases between them. CDR1 and CDR2 (germline): SGHKS, YYEKEE (reference sequence). This CDR3 is built from 13 residues. The chain's CDR3 is CASTTEWGKEAFF. DNA of the CDR3: TGTGCCAGCACCACCGAGTGGGGAAAGGAAGCTTTCTTT. Using reference TRBV5-5 and TRBJ1-1 for the parts outside the CDR3, the full variable domain is DAGVTQSPTHLIKTRGQQVTLRCSPISGHKSVSWYQQVLGQGPQFIFQYYEKEERGRGNFPDRFSARQFPNYSSELNVNALLLGDSALYLCASTTEWGKEAFFGQGTRLTVV.

Worth noting for this clone: Germline is not matched at one junction end, which may reflect a read error. The chain couples TRBV7-7 to TRBJ2-7, with TRBD1 matching over 9 bases. The CDR3 extends over 15 amino acids. Germline V gene sequence: CDR1 SSHAT, CDR2 FNYEAQ (reference sequence). CDR3 sequence (DNA): TGTGCTAGCAGCTTCGGACAGGGGCAAGGCTACGAGCAGTACTTC. It encodes CASSFGQGQGYEQYF.

Here the CDR3 DNA reads TGTGCCACCAGCAGTTTGGGACAGGGGGCTGGAAACACCATATATTTT. Translation: CATSSLGQGAGNTIYF. The J gene is TRBJ1-3, the V gene TRBV15, with 11 bases matching TRBD1. Trimming at V came to 3 bases and at J to 2 bases, leaving 3 bases not matched to a gene. Germline V gene lookup returns CDR1 LNHNV and CDR2 YYDKDF (reference sequence). This CDR3 comprises 16 residues.

The V gene is TRBV27, the J gene TRBJ2-7; the match to TRBD1 covers 7 bases. V shed 6 bases and J 4 bases; nucleotides not matched to a gene: 12. This CDR3 comprises 15 residues. Looked up from germline, CDR1 is MNHEY and CDR2 is SMNVEV (reference sequence). As DNA, the CDR3 is TGTGCCAGCAGGGGGGTCGAGAGGGGGCGATACGAGCAGTACTTC. It translates to CASRGVERGRYEQYF.

The chain joins TRBV13 to TRBJ2-1; D gene ambiguous. The CDR3 is 12 residues long. CDR1 is PRHDT, CDR2 FYEKMQ, per germline (reference sequence). The ends were cut back, 4 bases at V and 10 bases at J, with 11 bases in the middle. CDR3 residues: CASSSRLGEQFF. The DNA of the CDR3 is TGTGCCAGCAGCTCCCGACTGGGAGAGCAGTTCTTC.

V usage is TRBV5-4 and J usage is TRBJ2-6; D remains unclear. The CDR3 is 15 amino acids. Germline V CDR1 and CDR2: SGHNT, YYREEE (reference sequence). V was clipped by 4 bases and J by 1 base, with 9 bases between them. The CDR3 DNA reads as TGTGCCAGCAGCGTCCCGGGTTCTGGGGCCAACGTCCTGACTTTC. This translates into CASSVPGSGANVLTF.

The V gene is TRBV10-3, the J gene TRBJ2-7; 9 positions match TRBD1. Trimming took 6 bases from V and 5 from J; bases not matched to a gene: 8. This CDR3 is 14 amino acids long. Germline-derived CDR1 and CDR2 are ENHRY and SYGVKD. The CDR3 loop reads CAIRGTGMWDEQYF. CDR3 DNA: TGTGCCATCAGGGGGACAGGGATGTGGGACGAGCAGTACTTC.

The chain combines TRBV7-2 with TRBJ2-6; 9 bases are shared with TRBD1. Trimming took 5 bases from V and 1 from J; bases not matched to a gene: 6. This CDR3 is 17 amino acids long. Per the germline V gene, CDR1 is SGHTA and CDR2 is FQGNSA. The chain's CDR3 is CASSPTGTGSGANVLTF. The CDR3 DNA reads TGTGCCAGCAGCCCCACTGGGACAGGGTCTGGGGCCAACGTCCTGACTTTC.

With respect to this clone: Other DNA sequences in this specimen translate into the identical CDR3. J is TRBJ1-1 and V is TRBV6-1; D unresolved. The CDR3 contains 14 residues. V lost 2 bases, J lost 2 bases, and 9 bases lay in between. Germline V lookup: CDR1 MNHNS, CDR2 SASEGT. This CDR3 reads CASSESPANTEAFF. Written as DNA, the CDR3 is TGTGCCAGCAGTGAATCCCCAGCCAACACTGAAGCTTTCTTT.

This sequence joins TRBV7-7 and TRBJ2-1; D gene unclear. The V gene's germline CDR1 is SSHAT and CDR2 FNYEAQ (reference sequence). Trimming stripped 4 bases from V and 7 bases from J, with 23 bases between. The CDR3 covers 17 residues. CDR3 residues: CASSSRLADGARNEQFF. The CDR3 DNA follows: TGTGCCAGCAGCTCCCGGTTAGCAGATGGCGCCAGGAATGAGCAGTTCTTC.

This chain connects TRBV11-2 to TRBJ1-5, with 9 bases identical to TRBD1. The ends lost 4 bases at V and 0 bases at J; junction bases unmatched: 7. The length of the CDR3 is 17 residues. The germline CDR1 and CDR2 sequences are SGHAT and FQNNGV. Here the CDR3 reads CASSSRQGGYSNQPQHF. The DNA for the CDR3 is TGTGCCAGCAGCTCGCGACAGGGGGGTTATAGCAATCAGCCCCAGCATTTT.

The chain carries TRBV28 and TRBJ1-4; tentative D call: TRBD1 (6 bases). The V gene lost 5 bases and the J gene lost 4 bases, with 14 bases spanning the gap. This CDR3 is built from 15 residues. Germline V gene lookup returns CDR1 MDHEN and CDR2 SYDVKM. The DNA of the CDR3 is TGTGCCAGCAGTCTCGGACAGAATCGTAATGAAAAACTGTTTTTT. Its translation is CASSLGQNRNEKLFF. The entire variable domain, with the rest obtained from reference TRBV28 and TRBJ1-4, is as follows: DVKVTQSSRYLVKRTGEKVFLECVQDMDHENMFWYRQDPGLGLRLIYFSYDVKMKEKGDIPEGYSVSREKKERFSLILESASTNQTSMYLCASSLGQNRNEKLFFGSGTQLSVL.

The chain couples TRBV10-3 to TRBJ1-1, with 7 bases matching TRBD1. V was pared by 4 bases and J by 4 bases, with 3 bases of the junction left unmatched. CDR3 length equals 13 residues. Germline assignment: CDR1 ENHRY and CDR2 SYGVKD. The CDR3 here is CAISAQGGTEAFF. CDR3 sequence (DNA): TGTGCCATCAGTGCCCAGGGGGGCACTGAAGCTTTCTTT.

The chain recombines TRBV5-4 with TRBJ2-2; D possibly matches TRBD1 or TRBD2 (7 bases each). The CDR3 is 16 residues long. The V gene lost 5 bases and the J gene lost 6 bases, with 20 bases spanning the gap. CDR1 is SGHNT and CDR2 is YYREEE in the germline V gene (reference sequence). The CDR3 DNA follows: TGTGCCAGCAGTTACTCGACAGGGAGGGCGGCCGGGGAGCTGTTTTTT. Its protein product is CASSYSTGRAAGELFF.

The chain has TRBV18 and TRBJ1-5, with D unclear. This CDR3 is 15 amino acids long. Germline CDR1 and CDR2: KGHSH and LQKENI. Deletions cut 1 base from V and 3 bases from J, with 10 bases between. In DNA form, the CDR3 reads TGTGCCAGCTCACCACAGCTACCTCTCAATCAGCCCCAGCATTTT. It specifies CASSPQLPLNQPQHF.

The CDR3 spells CASSQVASVHNEQFF. In DNA, the CDR3 is TGTGCCAGCAGCCAAGTGGCTAGCGTACACAATGAGCAGTTCTTC. The chain combines TRBV3-1 (or the pseudogene TRBV3-2) with TRBJ2-1; perhaps TRBD2 as D (6 bases). CDR1 LGHDT and CDR2 YNNKEL come from the germline V gene (reference sequence). CDR3 length equals 15 residues. The germline V and J ends were trimmed by 1 base and 5 bases, with 12 bases remaining between them.

This sequence joins TRBV7-2 and TRBJ2-3; a weak D match, TRBD2 (5 bases). The CDR3 sequence is 15 residues long. V gave up 3 bases and J gave up 0 bases, with 10 bases separating them. CDR1 is SGHTA and CDR2 is FQGNSA in the germline V gene. The CDR3 sequence: CASSFRESSTDTQYF. CDR3 coding DNA: TGTGCCAGCAGCTTCCGGGAATCTAGCACAGATACGCAGTATTTT. The whole variable domain, filled in from reference TRBV7-2 and TRBJ2-3, reads GAGVSQSPSNKVTEKGKDVELRCDPISGHTALYWYRQSLGQGLEFLIYFQGNSAPDKSGLPSDRFSAERTGGSVSTLTIQRTQQEDSAVYLCASSFRESSTDTQYFGPGTRLTVL.

The genes are TRBV14 and TRBJ2-6; D gene uncertain. V was shortened by 3 bases and J by 4 bases, with 10 bases between the two germline ends. Germline values: CDR1 SGHDN, CDR2 FVKESK. This CDR3 is built from 15 residues. The CDR3 DNA follows: TGTGCCAGCAGCCAGCTCTCTGGAGGGGCCAACGTCCTGACTTTC. Translation: CASSQLSGGANVLTF.

In nucleotides, the CDR3 is TGTGCCAGCAATCACCCGGAGGGACAGGGCTCCTACGAGCAGTACTTC. Its protein product is CASNHPEGQGSYEQYF. This chain joins TRBV6-6 and TRBJ2-7; 9 nucleotides align to TRBD1. The CDR3 runs 16 residues. The trim removed 7 bases at V and 0 bases at J, leaving 10 bases unmatched. Germline CDR1 and CDR2: MNHNY and SVGAGI (reference sequence).

The rearrangement joins TRBV7-8 to TRBJ2-5; no firm D call. Germline V gene lookup returns CDR1 SGHVS and CDR2 FQNEAQ. The CDR3 sequence is 17 residues long. The V end lost 4 bases, the J end lost 1 base, and 19 bases lay between the germline ends. CDR3 bases: TGTGCCAGCAGCTCCTTAGAGAGGCTCCTACCCCAAGAGACCCAGTACTTC. It codes for CASSSLERLLPQETQYF.